What follows is one T cell receptor (beta chain) and its context. What it recognizes is unknown. TCRdb keeps only in-frame clones here, not all; method: immunoSEQ multiplex PCR. Of about 150,000 clones in the sample, about 87% are singletons; the top ten hold 3% to 3.5%. The CDR3 is 15 amino acids. The J segment lost 1 base and the V segment lost 1 base, leaving 3 bases of the junction unmatched. Per germline, CDR1 KGHSH and CDR2 LQKENI. This sample was taken from a study of T cell responses to AZD1222 COVID-19 vaccine. Study findings and constraints: There were mostly white British donors and more females than males, and clonal diversity was possibly underestimated.

The sample was peripheral blood, taken on day 0 of AZD1222 vaccination. The clonotype originates from an adult in good health. This rearrangement joins TRBV18 to TRBJ2-7; 8 bases are shared with TRBD2. CDR3 in amino acids: CASSPLRLASYEQYF. The CDR3, as DNA: TGTGCCAGCTCACCACTGAGACTAGCGTCCTACGAGCAGTACTTC.